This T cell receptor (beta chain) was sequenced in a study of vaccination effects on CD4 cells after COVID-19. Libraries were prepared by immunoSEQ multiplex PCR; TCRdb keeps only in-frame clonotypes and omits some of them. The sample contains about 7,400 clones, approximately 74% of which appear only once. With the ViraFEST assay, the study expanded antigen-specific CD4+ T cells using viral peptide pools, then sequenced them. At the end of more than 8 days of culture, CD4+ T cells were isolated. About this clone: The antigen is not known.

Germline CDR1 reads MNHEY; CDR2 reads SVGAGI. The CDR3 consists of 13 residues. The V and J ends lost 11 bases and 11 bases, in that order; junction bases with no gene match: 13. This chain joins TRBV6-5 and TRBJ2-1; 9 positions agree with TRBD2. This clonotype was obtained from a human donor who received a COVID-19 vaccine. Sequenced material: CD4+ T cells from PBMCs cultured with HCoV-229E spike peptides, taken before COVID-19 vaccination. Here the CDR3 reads CASWMGAGGKQFF. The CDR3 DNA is TGTGCCTCCTGGATGGGGGCGGGAGGGAAGCAGTTCTTC.